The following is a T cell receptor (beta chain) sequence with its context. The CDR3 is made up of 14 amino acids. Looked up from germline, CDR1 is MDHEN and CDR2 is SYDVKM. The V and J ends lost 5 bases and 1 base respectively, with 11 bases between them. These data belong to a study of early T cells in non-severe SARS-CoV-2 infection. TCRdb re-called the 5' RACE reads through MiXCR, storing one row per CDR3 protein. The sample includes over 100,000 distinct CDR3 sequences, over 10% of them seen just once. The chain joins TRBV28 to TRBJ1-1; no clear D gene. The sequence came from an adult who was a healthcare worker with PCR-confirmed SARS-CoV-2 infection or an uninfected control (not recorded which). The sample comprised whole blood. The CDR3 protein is CASSLSRGNTEAFF. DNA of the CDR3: TGTGCCAGCAGTCTAAGCCGGGGGAACACTGAAGCTTTCTTT.